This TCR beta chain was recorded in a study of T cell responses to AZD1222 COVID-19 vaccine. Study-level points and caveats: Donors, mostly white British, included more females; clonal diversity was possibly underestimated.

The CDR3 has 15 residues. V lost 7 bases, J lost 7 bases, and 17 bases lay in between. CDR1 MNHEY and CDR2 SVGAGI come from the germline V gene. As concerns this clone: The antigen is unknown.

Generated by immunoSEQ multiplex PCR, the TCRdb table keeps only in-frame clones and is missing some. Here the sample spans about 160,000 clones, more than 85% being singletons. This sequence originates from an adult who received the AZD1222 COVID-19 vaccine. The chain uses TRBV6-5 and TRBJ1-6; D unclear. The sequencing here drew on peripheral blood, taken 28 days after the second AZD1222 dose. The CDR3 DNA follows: TGTGCCAGCAATGGCGGAGGAGGGCCGAATTCACCCCTCCACTTT. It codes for CASNGGGGPNSPLHF.